These T cell receptor beta chains were read from a single sample in a study of cytomegalovirus exposure and HLA in healthy donors. Method: immunoSEQ multiplex PCR; TCRdb's copy keeps in-frame clones and lacks some. The sample carries 140,000 or so clones, about 61% recorded once. The sequenced sample consisted of PBMCs. The source of these receptors is a male donor in good health and CMV-seronegative. Each CDR3 is given with its conserved first and last residue. The D gene is left open where the match is weak. Rows give clone size only sometimes, using once, few, many, or a class for an expanded clone.

>TRBD1|few|TRBV19|TRBJ2-7
CASSQGAREQYF
TGTGCCAGTAGTCAGGGGGCACGCGAGCAGTACTTC
>.|.|TRBV7-8|TRBJ2-3
CASSLYLADTQYF
TGTGCCAGCAGCTTATATCTAGCAGATACGCAGTATTTT
>TRBD1|.|TRBV29-1|TRBJ2-1
CSVQDRVEFYNEQFF
TGCAGCGTTCAAGACAGGGTAGAATTCTACAATGAGCAGTTCTTC
>TRBD2|few|TRBV30|TRBJ2-1
CAGRAGASSYNEQFF
TGTGCCGGACGAGCGGGAGCGAGCTCCTACAATGAGCAGTTCTTC
>TRBD2|.|TRBV7-2|TRBJ2-1
CASSLKLAGQEQFF
TGTGCCAGCAGCTTAAAACTAGCGGGGCAGGAGCAGTTCTTC
>.|.|TRBV7-9|TRBJ1-2
CASSLAYDWNYGYTF
TGTGCCAGCAGCTTAGCGTACGACTGGAACTATGGCTACACCTTC
>.|few|TRBV10-3|TRBJ1-1
CAISESVGGTNTEAFF
TGTGCCATCAGTGAGTCGGTGGGAGGAACGAACACTGAAGCTTTCTTT
>.|.|TRBV7-2|TRBJ1-5
CASSLVWGRNSNQPQHF
TGTGCCAGCAGCTTAGTGTGGGGCAGAAATAGCAATCAGCCCCAGCATTTT
>.|once|TRBV6-6|TRBJ2-3
CASTLTTGDTQYF
TGTGCCAGCACTCTCACGACAGGAGATACGCAGTATTTT
>TRBD1|.|TRBV29-1|TRBJ1-1
CSVEGSGTGNTEAFF
TGCAGCGTTGAGGGATCCGGGACAGGTAACACTGAAGCTTTCTTT
>.|once|TRBV5-1|TRBJ1-2
CASSRLAVPYGYTF
TGCGCCAGCAGCCGTTTGGCGGTTCCCTATGGCTACACCTTC
>.|.|TRBV27|TRBJ1-6
CASSFGGAYYNSPLHF
TGTGCCAGCAGTTTTGGGGGGGCATACTATAATTCACCCCTCCACTTT
>.|once|TRBV6-1|TRBJ2-7
CASSEVSGRAYEQYF
TGTGCCAGCAGTGAAGTCAGTGGCAGGGCCTACGAGCAGTACTTC
>.|.|TRBV4-3|TRBJ1-4
CASSFSPPTSGSGKLFF
TGCGCCAGCAGCTTCTCACCCCCGACATCGGGATCTGGAAAACTGTTTTTT
>TRBD1|.|TRBV30|TRBJ1-3
CAWSVPVTFRDRGPSSGNTIYF
TGTGCCTGGAGTGTACCCGTAACTTTCCGGGACAGGGGACCCTCCTCTGGAAACACCATATATTTT
>TRBD1|few|TRBV7-9|TRBJ2-1
CAGGQGISEQFF
TGTGCCGGGGGACAGGGGATAAGTGAGCAGTTCTTC
>.|.|TRBV2|TRBJ1-1
CASSEQLQGWAEAFF
TGTGCCAGCAGCGAGCAACTCCAGGGGTGGGCTGAAGCTTTCTTT